What follows are 2 T cell receptor beta chains derived from one specimen sequenced in a study of blood T cells in healthy people across ages. Primers used in a second PCR of roughly 6 to 12 cycles were a sample-barcoded 5' primer and a J-beta primer mix. MiXCR, run by TCRdb on the 5' RACE reads, gives a single entry per CDR3 protein. The data contain approximately 800,000 distinct CDR3 sequences, around 36% of them singletons. Material for sequencing was blood. All receptors derive from a man in his late teens or twenties in good health.

The chain employs TRBV20-1 and TRBJ2-3; 9 bases map to TRBD2. The CDR3 length is 17 residues. CDR1 and CDR2 (germline): DFQATT, SNEGSKA (reference sequence). V lost 0 bases, J lost 2 bases, and 9 bases stayed unmatched. This chain's CDR3 is CSARDSSGGPDTDTQYF. DNA for the CDR3: TGCAGTGCTAGAGATAGTAGCGGGGGTCCGGACACAGATACGCAGTATTTT.

About this clonotype: This clone may be a read error of a much larger clone one base away. The chain has TRBV4-1 and TRBJ2-5, with D possibly TRBD2 on 6 matching bases. The J call is uncertain, as TRBJ2-7 better fits the DNA end. From germline, CDR1 is MGHRA and CDR2 YSYEKL. CDR3 length: 15 amino acids. CDR3 DNA: TGCGCCAGCAGCCAAGTTGGACTACTCCGTGACGAGCAGTACTTC. This sequence encodes CASSQVGLLRDEQYF.